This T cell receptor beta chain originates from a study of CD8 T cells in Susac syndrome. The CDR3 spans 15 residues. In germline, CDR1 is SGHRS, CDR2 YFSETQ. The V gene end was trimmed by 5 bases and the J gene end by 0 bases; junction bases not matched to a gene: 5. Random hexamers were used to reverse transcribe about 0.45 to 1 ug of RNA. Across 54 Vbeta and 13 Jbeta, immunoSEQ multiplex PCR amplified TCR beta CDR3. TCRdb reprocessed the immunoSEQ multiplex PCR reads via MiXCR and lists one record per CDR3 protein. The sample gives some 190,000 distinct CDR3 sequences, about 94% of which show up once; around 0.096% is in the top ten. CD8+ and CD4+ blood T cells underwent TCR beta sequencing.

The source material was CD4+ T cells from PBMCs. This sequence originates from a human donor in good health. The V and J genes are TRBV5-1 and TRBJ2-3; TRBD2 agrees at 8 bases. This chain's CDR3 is CASRSGLASTDTQYF. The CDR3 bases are TGCGCCAGCAGAAGTGGACTAGCTAGCACAGATACGCAGTATTTT.